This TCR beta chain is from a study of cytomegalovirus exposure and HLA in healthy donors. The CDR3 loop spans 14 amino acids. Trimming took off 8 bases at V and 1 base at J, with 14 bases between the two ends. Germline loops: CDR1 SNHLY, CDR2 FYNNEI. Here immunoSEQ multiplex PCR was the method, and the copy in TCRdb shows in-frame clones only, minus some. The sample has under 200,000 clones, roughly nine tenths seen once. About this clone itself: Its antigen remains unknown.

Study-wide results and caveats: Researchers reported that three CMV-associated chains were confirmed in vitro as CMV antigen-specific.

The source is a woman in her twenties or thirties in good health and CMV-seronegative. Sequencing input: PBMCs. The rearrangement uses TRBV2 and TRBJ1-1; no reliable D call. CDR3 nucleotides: TGTGCCAGCCACTCCGAATCCGGGAACACTGAAGCTTTCTTT. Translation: CASHSESGNTEAFF.